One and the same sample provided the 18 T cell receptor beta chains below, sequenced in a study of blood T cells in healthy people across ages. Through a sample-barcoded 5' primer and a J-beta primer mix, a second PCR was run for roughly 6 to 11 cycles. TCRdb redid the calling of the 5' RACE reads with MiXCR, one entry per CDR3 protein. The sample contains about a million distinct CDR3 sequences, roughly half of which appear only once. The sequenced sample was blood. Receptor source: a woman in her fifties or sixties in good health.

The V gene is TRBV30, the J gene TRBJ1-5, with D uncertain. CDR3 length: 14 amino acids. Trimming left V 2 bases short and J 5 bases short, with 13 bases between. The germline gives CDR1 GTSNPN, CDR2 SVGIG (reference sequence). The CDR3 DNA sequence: TGTGCCTGGAGTTCTCAGCTAAGAGATCAGCCCCAGCATTTT. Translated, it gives CAWSSQLRDQPQHF. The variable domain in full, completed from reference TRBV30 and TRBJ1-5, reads SQTIHQWPATLVQPVGSPLSLECTVEGTSNPNLYWYRQAAGRGLQLLFYSVGIGQISSEVPQNLSASRPQDRQFILSSKKLLLSDSGFYLCAWSSQLRDQPQHFGDGTRLSIL.

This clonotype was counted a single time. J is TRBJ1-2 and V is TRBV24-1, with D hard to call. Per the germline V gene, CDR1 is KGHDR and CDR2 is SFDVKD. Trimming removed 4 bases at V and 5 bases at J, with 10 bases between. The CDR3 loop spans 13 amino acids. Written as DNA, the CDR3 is TGTGCCACCAGTGACCCACTGGGATATGGCTACACCTTC. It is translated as CATSDPLGYGYTF.

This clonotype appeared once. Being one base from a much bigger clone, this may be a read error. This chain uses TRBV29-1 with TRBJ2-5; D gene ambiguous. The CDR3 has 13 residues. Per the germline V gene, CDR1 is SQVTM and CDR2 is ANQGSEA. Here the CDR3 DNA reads TGCAGCGTTGCCCGGAACCTACAAGGGACCCAGTACTTC. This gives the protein CSVARNLQGTQYF.

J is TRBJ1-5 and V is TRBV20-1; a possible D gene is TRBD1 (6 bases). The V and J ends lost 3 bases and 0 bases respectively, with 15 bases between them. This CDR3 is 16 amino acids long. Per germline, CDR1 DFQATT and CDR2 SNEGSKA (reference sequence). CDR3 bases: TGCAGTGCTAGCCGGGACAATTTTTATAGCAATCAGCCCCAGCATTTT. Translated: CSASRDNFYSNQPQHF.

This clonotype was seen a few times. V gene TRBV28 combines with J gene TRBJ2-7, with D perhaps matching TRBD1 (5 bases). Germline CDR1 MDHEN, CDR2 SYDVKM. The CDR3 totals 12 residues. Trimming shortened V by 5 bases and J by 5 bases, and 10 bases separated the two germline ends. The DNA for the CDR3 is TGTGCCAGCAGTACAACAGGTGACGAGCAGTACTTC. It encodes CASSTTGDEQYF.

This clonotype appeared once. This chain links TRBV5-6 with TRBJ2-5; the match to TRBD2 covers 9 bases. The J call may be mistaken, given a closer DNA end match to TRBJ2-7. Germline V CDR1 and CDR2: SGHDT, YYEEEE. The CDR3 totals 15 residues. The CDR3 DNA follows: TGTGCCAGCAGCTTCGATAGCGGGAGATGGTACGAGCAGTACTTC. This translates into CASSFDSGRWYEQYF.

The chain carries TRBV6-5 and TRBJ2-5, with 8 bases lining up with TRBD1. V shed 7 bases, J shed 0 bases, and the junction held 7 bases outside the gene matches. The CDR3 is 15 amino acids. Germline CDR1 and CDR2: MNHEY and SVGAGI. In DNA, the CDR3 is TGTGCCAGCAATAGCAGGGGGCCTTACCAAGAGACCCAGTACTTC. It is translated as CASNSRGPYQETQYF.

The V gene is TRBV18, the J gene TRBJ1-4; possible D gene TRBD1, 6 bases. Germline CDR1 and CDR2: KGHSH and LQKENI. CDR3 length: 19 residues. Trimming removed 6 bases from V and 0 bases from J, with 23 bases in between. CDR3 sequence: CASSGTGRIETTTNEKLFF. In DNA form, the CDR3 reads TGTGCCAGCTCGGGTACAGGGCGGATCGAAACCACAACTAATGAAAAACTGTTTTTT.

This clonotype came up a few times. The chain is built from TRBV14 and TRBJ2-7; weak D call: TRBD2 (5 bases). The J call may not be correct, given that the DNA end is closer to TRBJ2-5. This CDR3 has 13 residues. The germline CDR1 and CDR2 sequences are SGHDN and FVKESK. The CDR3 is CASSQAGIETQYF. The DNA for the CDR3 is TGTGCCAGCAGCCAAGCGGGGATTGAGACCCAGTACTTC.

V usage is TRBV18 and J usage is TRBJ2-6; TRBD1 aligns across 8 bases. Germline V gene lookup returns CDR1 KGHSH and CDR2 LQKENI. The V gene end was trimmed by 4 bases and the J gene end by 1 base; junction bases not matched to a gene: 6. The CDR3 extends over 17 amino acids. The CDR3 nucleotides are TGTGCCAGCTCACAGAGGACAGGGTCATCTGGGGCCAACGTCCTGACTTTC. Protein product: CASSQRTGSSGANVLTF.

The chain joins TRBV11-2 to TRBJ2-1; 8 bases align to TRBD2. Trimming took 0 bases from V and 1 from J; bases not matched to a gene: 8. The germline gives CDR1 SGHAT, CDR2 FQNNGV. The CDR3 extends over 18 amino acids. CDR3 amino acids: CASSLDSAGDRSYNEQFF. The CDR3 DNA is TGTGCCAGCAGCTTAGACTCAGCGGGAGATAGATCCTACAATGAGCAGTTCTTC.

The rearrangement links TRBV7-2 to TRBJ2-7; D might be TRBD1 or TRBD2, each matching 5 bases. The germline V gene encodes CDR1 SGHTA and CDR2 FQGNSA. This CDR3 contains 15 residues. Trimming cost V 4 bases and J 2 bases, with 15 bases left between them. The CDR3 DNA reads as TGTGCCAGCAGCTACCAGGGACCCCTTCCCTACGAGCAGTACTTC. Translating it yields CASSYQGPLPYEQYF. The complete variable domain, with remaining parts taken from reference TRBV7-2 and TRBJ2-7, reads GAGVSQSPSNKVTEKGKDVELRCDPISGHTALYWYRQSLGQGLEFLIYFQGNSAPDKSGLPSDRFSAERTGGSVSTLTIQRTQQEDSAVYLCASSYQGPLPYEQYFGPGTRLTVT.

In nucleotides, the CDR3 is TGCGCCAGCAGCCAGACCGCAGCGGGAGCGGGAGAGACCCAGTACTTC. Translation: CASSQTAAGAGETQYF. The J gene is TRBJ2-5, the V gene TRBV4-1, with 8 bases lining up with TRBD2. The CDR3 covers 16 residues. J lost 4 bases, V lost 3 bases, and 10 bases had no gene match. Germline CDR1 and CDR2: MGHRA and YSYEKL.

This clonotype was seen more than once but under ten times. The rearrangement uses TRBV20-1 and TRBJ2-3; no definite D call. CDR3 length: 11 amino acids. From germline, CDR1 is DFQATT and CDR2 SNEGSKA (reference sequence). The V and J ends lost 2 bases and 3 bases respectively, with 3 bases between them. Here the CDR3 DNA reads TGCAGTGCTAGAAAAACAGATACGCAGTATTTT. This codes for CSARKTDTQYF.

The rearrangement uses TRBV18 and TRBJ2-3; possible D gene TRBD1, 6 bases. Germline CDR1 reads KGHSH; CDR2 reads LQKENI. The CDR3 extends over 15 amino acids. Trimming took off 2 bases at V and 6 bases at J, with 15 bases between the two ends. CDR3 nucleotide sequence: TGTGCCAGCTCACCATCGATCCAGGGGCACGATACGCAGTATTTT. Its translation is CASSPSIQGHDTQYF.

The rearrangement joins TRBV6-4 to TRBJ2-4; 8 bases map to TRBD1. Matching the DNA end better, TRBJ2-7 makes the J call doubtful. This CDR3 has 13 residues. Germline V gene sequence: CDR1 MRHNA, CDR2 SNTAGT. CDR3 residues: CASIRTGWNEQYF. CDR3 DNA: TGTGCCAGCATTCGGACAGGGTGGAACGAGCAGTACTTC.

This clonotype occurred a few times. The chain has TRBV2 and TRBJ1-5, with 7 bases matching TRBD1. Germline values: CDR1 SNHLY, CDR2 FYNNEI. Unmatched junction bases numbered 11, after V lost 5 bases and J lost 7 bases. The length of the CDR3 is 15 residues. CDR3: CASSPRQGSSQPQHF. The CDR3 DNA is TGTGCCAGCAGTCCCCGACAGGGATCATCGCAGCCCCAGCATTTT.

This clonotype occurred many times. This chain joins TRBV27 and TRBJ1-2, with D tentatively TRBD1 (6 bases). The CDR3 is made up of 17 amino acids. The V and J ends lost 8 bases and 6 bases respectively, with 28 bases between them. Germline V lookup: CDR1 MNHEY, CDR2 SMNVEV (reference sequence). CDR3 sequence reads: CASYRTAPQGFMHGYTF. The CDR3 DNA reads TGTGCCAGCTACAGAACGGCCCCACAGGGCTTCATGCATGGCTACACCTTC.